These 13 T cell receptor beta chains were all obtained from the same sample, sequenced in a study of CD8 T cells in ankylosing spondylitis. The antigens for these receptors are not known. MiXCR was run by TCRdb on the 5' RACE reads, yielding one entry per CDR3 protein. Of around 770,000 distinct CDR3 sequences listed, about 20% were seen once; the top ten hold under 20%. Broader study findings: A motif of 7 to 9 highly homologous TCR beta variants was seen as apparently characteristic of ankylosing spondylitis blood.

Source material: blood, either unsorted or a sorted T cell fraction (not recorded which). These receptors originate from a male donor with ankylosing spondylitis.

This clonotype was seen more than once but under ten times. The rearrangement links TRBV7-9 to TRBJ2-7; D is uncertain. CDR3 length equals 15 residues. V was trimmed by 3 bases and J by 4 bases, leaving 16 bases between them. Germline assignment: CDR1 SEHNR and CDR2 FQNEAQ (reference sequence). The CDR3 protein is CASSLTENPRYEQYF. The CDR3 DNA reads as TGTGCCAGCAGCTTGACCGAAAACCCCCGATACGAGCAGTACTTC.

The gene calls are TRBV4-1 and TRBJ2-7, with D perhaps TRBD1 or TRBD2 (6 bases each). The germline gives CDR1 MGHRA, CDR2 YSYEKL. Trimming took 3 bases from V and 1 from J, leaving 16 bases between them. The CDR3 covers 16 residues. The CDR3 region is CASSQNQGGPSYEQYF. CDR3 bases: TGCGCCAGCAGCCAGAACCAAGGGGGGCCTTCCTACGAGCAGTACTTC.

In this sample, this clonotype turned up a few times. The V and J genes are TRBV6-1 and TRBJ1-1; D call uncertain. The CDR3 length is 14 residues. Deletions cut 6 bases from V and 2 bases from J, with 13 bases between. Germline V gene data show CDR1 as MNHNS and CDR2 as SASEGT. This CDR3 is CASRAVGPNTEAFF. The CDR3 DNA reads as TGTGCCAGCAGGGCGGTAGGGCCCAACACTGAAGCTTTCTTT.

This clonotype was detected only a few times. The gene calls are TRBV10-3 and TRBJ1-2, with 7 bases that match TRBD1. There are 13 residues in the CDR3. In germline, CDR1 is ENHRY, CDR2 SYGVKD. The V gene end was trimmed by 4 bases and the J gene end by 6 bases; junction bases not matched to a gene: 5. CDR3 in DNA: TGTGCCATCAGTGCAGGGACAGTGGATGGCTACACCTTC. This gives the protein CAISAGTVDGYTF.

CDR3 nucleotides: TGTGCCAGCAGCTTAGTGACCATACGGGGTGAGCAGTTCTTC. This gives the protein CASSLVTIRGEQFF. J is TRBJ2-1 and V is TRBV11-2; a weak D match, TRBD2 (5 bases). V gave up 1 base and J gave up 9 bases, with 13 bases separating them. Per the germline V gene, CDR1 is SGHAT and CDR2 is FQNNGV. CDR3 length equals 14 residues.

The rearrangement links TRBV25-1 to TRBJ1-1; TRBD1 agrees at 8 bases. CDR1 and CDR2 from the germline V gene are MGHDK and SYGVNS. CDR3 length: 15 residues. V lost 7 bases and J lost 4; bases outside the gene matches: 11. CDR3 sequence: CASKGTATGVTEAFF. In DNA, the CDR3 is TGTGCCAGCAAGGGTACGGCGACAGGGGTCACTGAAGCTTTCTTT. The whole variable domain, filled in from reference TRBV25-1 and TRBJ1-1, reads EADIYQTPRYLVIGTGKKITLECSQTMGHDKMYWYQQDPGMELHLIHYSYGVNSTEKGDLSSESTVSRIRTEHFPLTLESARPSHTSQYLCASKGTATGVTEAFFGQGTRLTVV.

This clonotype was counted a few times. The chain has TRBV29-1 and TRBJ1-2; no firm D call. The CDR3 has 12 amino acids. Trimming took 6 bases from V and 4 from J, leaving 12 bases between them. CDR1 and CDR2 (germline): SQVTM, ANQGSEA. As DNA, the CDR3 is TGCAGCGTCCTTACTACAGCCTATGGCTACACCTTC. It codes for CSVLTTAYGYTF.

This clonotype has just a few counts. The chain combines TRBV19 with TRBJ2-2, with 12 bases aligning to TRBD2. Trimming cost V 5 bases and J 1 base; bases outside gene matches: 5. The CDR3 loop spans 17 amino acids. CDR1 LNHDA and CDR2 SQIVND come from the germline V gene (reference sequence). As DNA, the CDR3 is TGTGCCAGTAGTCCCGGGACTAGCGGGCGGAACACCGGGGAGCTGTTTTTT. It specifies CASSPGTSGRNTGELFF.

The table lists this clonotype with a few counts. This rearrangement joins TRBV4-1 to TRBJ2-2; D remains ambiguous. The V gene lost 2 bases and the J gene lost 3 bases, with 7 bases spanning the gap. The CDR3 runs to 14 residues. Germline CDR1 is MGHRA and CDR2 is YSYEKL. CDR3 in amino acids: CASSQRQYTGELFF. The CDR3 coding sequence is TGCGCCAGCAGCCAACGGCAGTACACCGGGGAGCTGTTTTTT.

The rearrangement uses TRBV12-3 or TRBV12-4 and TRBJ2-1; 7 nucleotides align to TRBD2. The CDR3 length is 14 residues. After removal of 7 bases from V and 10 bases from J, the junction contained 13 bases not matched to a gene. The CDR3 sequence: CASTLGGTGGEQFF. The DNA of the CDR3 is TGTGCCAGCACCCTGGGGGGGACCGGGGGGGAGCAGTTCTTC.

This clonotype was seen only once. This rearrangement joins TRBV5-6 to TRBJ2-7; tentatively, D is TRBD1 (6 bases). V was shortened by 4 bases and J by 3 bases, with 17 bases between the two germline ends. This CDR3 contains 15 residues. Germline V gene lookup returns CDR1 SGHDT and CDR2 YYEEEE. Here the CDR3 reads CASSEAGTKVYEQYF. As DNA, the CDR3 is TGTGCCAGCAGCGAAGCCGGGACAAAAGTCTACGAGCAGTACTTC.

CDR3 DNA: TGCAGCGTTGAAGTTGCAGGGAGCGGAAGCCGCACTGAAGCTTTCTTT. It is translated as CSVEVAGSGSRTEAFF. The chain couples TRBV29-1 to TRBJ1-1; maybe TRBD1 (5 bases). The V gene lost 1 base and the J gene lost 4 bases, with 19 bases spanning the gap. CDR3 length: 16 residues. Germline V gives CDR1 SQVTM, CDR2 ANQGSEA.

This clonotype was found a few times. The J gene is TRBJ1-2, the V gene TRBV4-1; D unclear. V lost 0 bases, J lost 4 bases, and 9 bases lay in between. Germline lookup yields CDR1 MGHRA and CDR2 YSYEKL. The CDR3 contains 14 residues. CDR3 sequence reads: CASSQDPKIYGYTF. In nucleotides, the CDR3 is TGCGCCAGCAGCCAAGACCCTAAAATCTATGGCTACACCTTC.